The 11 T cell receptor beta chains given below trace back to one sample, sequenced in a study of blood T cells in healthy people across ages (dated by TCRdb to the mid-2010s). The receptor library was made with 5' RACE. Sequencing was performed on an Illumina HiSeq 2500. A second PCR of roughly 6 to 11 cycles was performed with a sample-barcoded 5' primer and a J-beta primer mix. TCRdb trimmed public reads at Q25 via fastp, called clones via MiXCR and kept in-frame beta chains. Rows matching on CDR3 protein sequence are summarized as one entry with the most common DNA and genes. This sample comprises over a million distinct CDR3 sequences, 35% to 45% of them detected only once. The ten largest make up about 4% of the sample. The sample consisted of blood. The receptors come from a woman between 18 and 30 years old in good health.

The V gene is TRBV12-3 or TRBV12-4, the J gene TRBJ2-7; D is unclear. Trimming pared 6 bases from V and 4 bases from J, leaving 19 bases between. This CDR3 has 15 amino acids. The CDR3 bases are TGTGCCAGCAGAGGAACCGGACGGATTTATTACGAGCAGTACTTC. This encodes CASRGTGRIYYEQYF.

The CDR3 DNA sequence: TGTGCCAGCAGCCGGAACCTAGTCAACGAGCAGTACTTC. Translating it yields CASSRNLVNEQYF. The genes are TRBV7-9 and TRBJ2-4; D is undetermined. TRBJ2-7 matches the DNA end more closely, so the J call is doubtful. Looked up from germline, CDR1 is SEHNR and CDR2 is FQNEAQ (reference sequence). The CDR3 is made up of 13 amino acids.

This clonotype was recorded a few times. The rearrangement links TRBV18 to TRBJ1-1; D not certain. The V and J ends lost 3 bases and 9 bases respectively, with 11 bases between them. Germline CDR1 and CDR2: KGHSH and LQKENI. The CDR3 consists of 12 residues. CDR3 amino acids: CASSPRTEQAFF. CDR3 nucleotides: TGTGCCAGCTCACCTAGGACGGAGCAAGCTTTCTTT.

The CDR3, as DNA: TGTGCCAGCAGCGTAGGAGGCGCGGGCTACACCTTC. Amino acid sequence: CASSVGGAGYTF. This chain uses TRBV9 with TRBJ1-2; no reliable D call. Germline CDR1 reads SGDLS; CDR2 reads YYNGEE. V shed 0 bases and J shed 8 bases, with 8 bases lying between them. CDR3 length: 12 residues.

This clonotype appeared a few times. In nucleotides, the CDR3 is TGTGCCAGCAGTTTACGGGTTTGGGGCTCTGGGGCCAACGTCCTGACTTTC. Translating gives CASSLRVWGSGANVLTF. J is TRBJ2-6 and V is TRBV28; D remains ambiguous. The CDR3 consists of 17 residues. Trimming took off 2 bases at V and 0 bases at J, with 11 bases between the two ends. Germline values: CDR1 MDHEN, CDR2 SYDVKM.

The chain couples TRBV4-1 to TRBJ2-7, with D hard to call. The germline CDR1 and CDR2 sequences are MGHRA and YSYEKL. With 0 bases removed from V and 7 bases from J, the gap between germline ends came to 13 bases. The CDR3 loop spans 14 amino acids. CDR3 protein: CASSQDGLRREQYF. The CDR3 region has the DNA TGCGCCAGCAGCCAAGACGGTCTCCGTCGGGAGCAGTACTTC.

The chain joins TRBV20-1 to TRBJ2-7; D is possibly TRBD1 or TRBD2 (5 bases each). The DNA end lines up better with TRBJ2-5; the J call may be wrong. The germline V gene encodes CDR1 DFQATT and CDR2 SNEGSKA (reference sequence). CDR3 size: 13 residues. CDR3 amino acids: CSARESGRETQYF. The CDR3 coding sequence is TGCAGTGCTAGAGAATCGGGGCGAGAGACCCAGTACTTC.

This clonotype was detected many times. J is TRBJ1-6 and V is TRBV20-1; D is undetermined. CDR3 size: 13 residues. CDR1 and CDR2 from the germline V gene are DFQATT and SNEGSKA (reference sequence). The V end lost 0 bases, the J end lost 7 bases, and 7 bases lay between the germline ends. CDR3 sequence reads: CSAREDGNSPLHF. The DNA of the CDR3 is TGCAGTGCTAGAGAAGACGGGAATTCACCCCTCCACTTT.

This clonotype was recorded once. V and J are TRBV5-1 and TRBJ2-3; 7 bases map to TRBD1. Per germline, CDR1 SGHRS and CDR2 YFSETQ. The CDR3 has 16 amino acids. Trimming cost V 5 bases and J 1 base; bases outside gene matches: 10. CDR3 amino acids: CASRITQGLGTDTQYF. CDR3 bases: TGCGCCAGCAGAATAACACAGGGGCTCGGCACAGATACGCAGTATTTT.

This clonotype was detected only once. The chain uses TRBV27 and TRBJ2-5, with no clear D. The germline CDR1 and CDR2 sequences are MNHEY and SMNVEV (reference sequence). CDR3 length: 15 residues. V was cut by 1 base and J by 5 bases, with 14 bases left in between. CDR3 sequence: CASSLYSGLKETQYF. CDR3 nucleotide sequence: TGTGCCAGCAGTTTATATTCGGGTCTAAAGGAGACCCAGTACTTC.

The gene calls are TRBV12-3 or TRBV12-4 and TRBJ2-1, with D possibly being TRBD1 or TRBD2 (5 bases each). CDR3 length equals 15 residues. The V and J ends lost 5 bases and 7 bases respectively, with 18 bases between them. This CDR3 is CASSNRDHFGNEQFF. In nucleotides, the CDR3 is TGTGCCAGCAGTAACCGGGACCACTTCGGGAATGAGCAGTTCTTC.